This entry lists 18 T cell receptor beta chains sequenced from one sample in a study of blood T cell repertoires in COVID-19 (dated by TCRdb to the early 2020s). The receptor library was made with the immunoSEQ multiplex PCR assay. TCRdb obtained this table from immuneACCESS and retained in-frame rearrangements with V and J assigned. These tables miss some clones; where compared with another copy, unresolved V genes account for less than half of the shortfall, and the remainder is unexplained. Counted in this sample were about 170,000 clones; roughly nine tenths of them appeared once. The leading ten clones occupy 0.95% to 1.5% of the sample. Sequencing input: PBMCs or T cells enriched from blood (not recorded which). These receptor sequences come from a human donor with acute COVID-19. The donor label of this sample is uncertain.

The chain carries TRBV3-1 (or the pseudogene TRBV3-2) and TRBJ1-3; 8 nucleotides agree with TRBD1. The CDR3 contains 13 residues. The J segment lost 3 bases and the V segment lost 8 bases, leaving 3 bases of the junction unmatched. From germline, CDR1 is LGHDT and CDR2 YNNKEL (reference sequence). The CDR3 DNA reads TGTGCCAGCGGAACAGGGGGTGGAAACACCATATATTTT. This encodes CASGTGGGNTIYF.

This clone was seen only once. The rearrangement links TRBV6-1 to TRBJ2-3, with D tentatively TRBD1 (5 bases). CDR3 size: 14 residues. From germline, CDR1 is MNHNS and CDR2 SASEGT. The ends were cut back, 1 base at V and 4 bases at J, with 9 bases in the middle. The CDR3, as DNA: TGTGCCAGCAGTGAAGTGTTAGGGGCAGATACGCAGTATTTT. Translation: CASSEVLGADTQYF.

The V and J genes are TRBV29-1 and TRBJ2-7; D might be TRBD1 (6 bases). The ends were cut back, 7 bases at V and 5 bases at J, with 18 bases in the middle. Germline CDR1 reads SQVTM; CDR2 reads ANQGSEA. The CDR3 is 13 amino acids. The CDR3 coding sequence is TGCAGCGCTCAGACAGGAAGAGCCCACGAGCAGTACTTC. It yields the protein CSAQTGRAHEQYF.

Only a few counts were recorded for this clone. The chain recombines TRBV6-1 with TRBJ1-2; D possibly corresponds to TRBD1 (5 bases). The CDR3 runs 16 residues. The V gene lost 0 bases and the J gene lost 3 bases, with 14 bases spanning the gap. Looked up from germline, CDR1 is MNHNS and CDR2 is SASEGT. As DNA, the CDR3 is TGTGCCAGCAGTGAAGCTGTCCAGGGTGGTTACTATGGCTACACCTTC. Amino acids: CASSEAVQGGYYGYTF.

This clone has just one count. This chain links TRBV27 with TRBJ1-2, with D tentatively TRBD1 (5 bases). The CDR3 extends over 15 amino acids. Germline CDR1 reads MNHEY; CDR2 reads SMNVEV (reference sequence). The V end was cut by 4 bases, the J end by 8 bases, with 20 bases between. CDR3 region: CASSSVQGNSGGYTF. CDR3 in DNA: TGTGCCAGCAGTTCGGTCCAGGGCAATTCGGGCGGCTACACCTTC.

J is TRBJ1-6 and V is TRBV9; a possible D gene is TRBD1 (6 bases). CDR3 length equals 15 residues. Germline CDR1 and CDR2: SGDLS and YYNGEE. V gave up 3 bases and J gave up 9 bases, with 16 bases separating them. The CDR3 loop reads CASSGGRKKGSPLHF. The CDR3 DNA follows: TGTGCCAGCAGCGGGGGGCGGAAGAAGGGTTCACCCCTCCACTTT.

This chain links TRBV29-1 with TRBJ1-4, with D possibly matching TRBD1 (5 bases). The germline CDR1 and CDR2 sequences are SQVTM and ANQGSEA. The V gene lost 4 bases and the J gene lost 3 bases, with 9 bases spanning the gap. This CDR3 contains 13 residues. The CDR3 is CSVGRQSNEKLFF. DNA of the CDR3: TGCAGCGTTGGGCGACAGTCTAATGAAAAACTGTTTTTT.

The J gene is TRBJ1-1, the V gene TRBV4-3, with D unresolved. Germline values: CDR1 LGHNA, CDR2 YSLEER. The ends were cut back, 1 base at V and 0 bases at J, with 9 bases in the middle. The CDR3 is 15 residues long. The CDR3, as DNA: TGCGCCAGCAGCCAAGGCGGCCAGCTGAACACTGAAGCTTTCTTT. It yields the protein CASSQGGQLNTEAFF.

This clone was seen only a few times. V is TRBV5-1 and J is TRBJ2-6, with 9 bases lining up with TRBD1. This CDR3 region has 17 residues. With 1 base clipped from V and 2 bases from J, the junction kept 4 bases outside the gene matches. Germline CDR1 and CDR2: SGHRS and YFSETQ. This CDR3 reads CASSLTGGGAGANVLTF. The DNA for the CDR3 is TGCGCCAGCAGCTTGACAGGGGGCGGAGCTGGGGCCAACGTCCTGACTTTC.

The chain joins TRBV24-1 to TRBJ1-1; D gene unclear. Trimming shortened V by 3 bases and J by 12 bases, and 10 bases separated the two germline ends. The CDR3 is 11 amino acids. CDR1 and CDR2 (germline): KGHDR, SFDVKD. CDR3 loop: CATSDNTGTFF. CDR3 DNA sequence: TGTGCCACCAGTGATAACACGGGGACTTTCTTT.

CDR3: CASRPWDRLNDRTYEQYF. Here the CDR3 DNA reads TGCGCCAGCAGACCATGGGACAGGTTAAATGATCGGACCTACGAGCAGTACTTC. This sequence joins TRBV5-1 and TRBJ2-7; 8 bases align to TRBD1. CDR3 length: 18 residues. The germline V gene encodes CDR1 SGHRS and CDR2 YFSETQ. V lost 5 bases to trimming and J lost 2 bases; unmatched junction nucleotides: 18.

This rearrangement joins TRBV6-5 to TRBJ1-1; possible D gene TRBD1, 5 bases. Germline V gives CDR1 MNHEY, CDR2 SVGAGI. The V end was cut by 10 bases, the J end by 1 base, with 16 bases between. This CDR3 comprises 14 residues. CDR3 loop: CANGTPGGNTEAFF. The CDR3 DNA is TGTGCCAACGGGACTCCTGGGGGGAACACTGAAGCTTTCTTT.

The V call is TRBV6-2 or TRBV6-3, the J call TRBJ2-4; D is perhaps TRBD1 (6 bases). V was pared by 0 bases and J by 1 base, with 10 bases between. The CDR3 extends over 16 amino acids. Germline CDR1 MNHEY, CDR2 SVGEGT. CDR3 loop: CASSYSMGAAKNIQYF. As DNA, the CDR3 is TGTGCCAGCAGTTACTCGATGGGGGCCGCCAAAAACATTCAGTACTTC.

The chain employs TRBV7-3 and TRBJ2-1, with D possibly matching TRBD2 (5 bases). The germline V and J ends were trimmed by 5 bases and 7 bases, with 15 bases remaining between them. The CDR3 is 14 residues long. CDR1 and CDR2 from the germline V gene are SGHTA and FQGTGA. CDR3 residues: CASSPVAGRNEQFF. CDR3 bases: TGTGCCAGCAGCCCCGTGGCGGGCAGGAATGAGCAGTTCTTC.

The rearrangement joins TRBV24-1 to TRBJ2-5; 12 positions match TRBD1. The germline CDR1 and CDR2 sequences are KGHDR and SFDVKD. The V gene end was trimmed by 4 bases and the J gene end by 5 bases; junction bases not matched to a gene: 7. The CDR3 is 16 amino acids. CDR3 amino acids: CATSDPGTGGLETQYF. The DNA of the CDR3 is TGTGCCACCAGTGACCCCGGGACAGGGGGCCTCGAGACCCAGTACTTC.

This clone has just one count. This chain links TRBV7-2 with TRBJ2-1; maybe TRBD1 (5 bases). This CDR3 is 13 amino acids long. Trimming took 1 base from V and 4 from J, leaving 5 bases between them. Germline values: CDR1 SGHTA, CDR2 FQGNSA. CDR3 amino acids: CASSLDRYNEQFF. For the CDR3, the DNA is TGTGCCAGCAGCTTAGACAGGTACAATGAGCAGTTCTTC.

Written as DNA, the CDR3 is TGTGCCATTACAGGGGGCTCGGAAGGCTACACCTTC. This encodes CAITGGSEGYTF. The V and J genes are TRBV10-3 and TRBJ1-2, with 9 bases aligning to TRBD1. With 9 bases clipped from V and 8 bases from J, the junction kept 7 bases outside the gene matches. Germline values: CDR1 ENHRY, CDR2 SYGVKD. This CDR3 region has 12 residues.

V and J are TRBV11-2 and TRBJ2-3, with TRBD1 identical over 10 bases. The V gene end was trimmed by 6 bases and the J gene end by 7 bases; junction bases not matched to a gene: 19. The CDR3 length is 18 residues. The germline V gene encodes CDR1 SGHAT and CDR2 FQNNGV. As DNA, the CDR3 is TGTGCCAGCAGAAGCGTTAGACCCCGGGACAGGGGACTAAATACGCAGTATTTT. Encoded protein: CASRSVRPRDRGLNTQYF.